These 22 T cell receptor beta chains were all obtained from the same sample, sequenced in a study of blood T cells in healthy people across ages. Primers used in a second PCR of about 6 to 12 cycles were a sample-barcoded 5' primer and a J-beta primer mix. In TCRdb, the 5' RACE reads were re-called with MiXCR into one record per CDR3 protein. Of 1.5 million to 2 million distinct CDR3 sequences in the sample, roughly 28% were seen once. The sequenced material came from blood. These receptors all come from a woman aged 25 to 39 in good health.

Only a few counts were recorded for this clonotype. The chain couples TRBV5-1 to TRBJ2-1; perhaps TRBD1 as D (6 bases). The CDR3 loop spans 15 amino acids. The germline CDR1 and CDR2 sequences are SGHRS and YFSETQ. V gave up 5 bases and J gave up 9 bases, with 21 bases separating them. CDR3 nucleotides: TGCGCCAGCAGGTTCTTGGTAACAGGGTCCGCTGAGCAGTTCTTC. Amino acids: CASRFLVTGSAEQFF.

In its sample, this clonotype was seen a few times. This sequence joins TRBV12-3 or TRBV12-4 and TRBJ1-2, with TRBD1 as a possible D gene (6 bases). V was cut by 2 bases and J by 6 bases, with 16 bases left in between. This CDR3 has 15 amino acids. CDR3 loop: CASSLRGGLSNGYTF. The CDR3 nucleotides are TGTGCCAGCAGTTTACGGGGGGGCCTTTCGAATGGCTACACCTTC.

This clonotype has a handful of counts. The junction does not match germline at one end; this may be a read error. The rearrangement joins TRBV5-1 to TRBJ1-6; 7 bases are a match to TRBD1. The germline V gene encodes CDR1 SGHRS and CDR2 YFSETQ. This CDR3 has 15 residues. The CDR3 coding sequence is TGCGCCAGCATCTTGAACAGGGGTGGTAATTCACCCCTCCACTTT. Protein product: CASILNRGGNSPLHF.

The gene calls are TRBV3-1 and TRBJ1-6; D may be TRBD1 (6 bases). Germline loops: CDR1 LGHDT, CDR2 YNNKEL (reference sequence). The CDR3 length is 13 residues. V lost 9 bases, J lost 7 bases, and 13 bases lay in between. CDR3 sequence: CASTGGGNSPLHF. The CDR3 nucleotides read TGTGCCAGTACGGGAGGGGGGAATTCACCCCTCCACTTT. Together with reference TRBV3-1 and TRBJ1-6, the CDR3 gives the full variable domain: DTAVSQTPKYLVTQMGNDKSIKCEQNLGHDTMYWYKQDSKKFLKIMFSYNNKELIINETVPNRFSPKSPDKAHLNLHINSLELGDSAVYFCASTGGGNSPLHFGNGTRLTVT.

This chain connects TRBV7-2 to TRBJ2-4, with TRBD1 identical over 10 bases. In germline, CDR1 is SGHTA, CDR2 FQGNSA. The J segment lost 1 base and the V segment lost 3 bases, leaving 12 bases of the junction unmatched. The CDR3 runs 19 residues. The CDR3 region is CASSFGTGVGGAAKNIQYF. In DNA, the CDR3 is TGTGCCAGCAGCTTCGGGACAGGGGTTGGGGGTGCGGCCAAAAACATTCAGTACTTC.

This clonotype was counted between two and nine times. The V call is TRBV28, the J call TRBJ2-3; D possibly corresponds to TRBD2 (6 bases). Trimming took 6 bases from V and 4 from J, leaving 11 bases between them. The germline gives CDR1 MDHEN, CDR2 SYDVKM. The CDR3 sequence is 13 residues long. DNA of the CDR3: TGTGCCAGCAGGGCCGGGGGACCAGATACGCAGTATTTT. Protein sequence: CASRAGGPDTQYF.

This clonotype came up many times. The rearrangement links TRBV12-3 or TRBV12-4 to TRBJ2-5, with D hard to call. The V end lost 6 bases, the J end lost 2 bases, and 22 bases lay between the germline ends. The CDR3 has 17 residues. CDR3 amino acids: CASSLKGDPWGQETQYF. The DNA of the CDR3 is TGTGCCAGCAGCCTAAAAGGCGACCCCTGGGGTCAAGAGACCCAGTACTTC.

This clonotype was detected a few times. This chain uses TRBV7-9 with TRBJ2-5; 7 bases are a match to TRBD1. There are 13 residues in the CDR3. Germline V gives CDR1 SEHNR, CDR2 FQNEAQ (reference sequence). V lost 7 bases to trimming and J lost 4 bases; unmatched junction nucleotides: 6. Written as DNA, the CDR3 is TGTGCCAGCACCGACAGGGTACGAGAGACCCAGTACTTC. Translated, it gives CASTDRVRETQYF.

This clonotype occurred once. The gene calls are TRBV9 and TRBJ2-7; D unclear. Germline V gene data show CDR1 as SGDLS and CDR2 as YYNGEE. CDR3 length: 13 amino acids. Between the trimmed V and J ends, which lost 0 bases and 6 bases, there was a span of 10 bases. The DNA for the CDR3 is TGTGCCAGCAGCGTAGTTTGTGAAGGCGAGCAGTACTTC. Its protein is CASSVVCEGEQYF.

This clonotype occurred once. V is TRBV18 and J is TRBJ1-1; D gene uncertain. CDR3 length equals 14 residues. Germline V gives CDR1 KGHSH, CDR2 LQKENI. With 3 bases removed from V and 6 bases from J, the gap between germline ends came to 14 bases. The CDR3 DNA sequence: TGTGCCAGCTCACCCCGGGGAGGGAGAGCTGAAGCTTTCTTT. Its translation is CASSPRGGRAEAFF.

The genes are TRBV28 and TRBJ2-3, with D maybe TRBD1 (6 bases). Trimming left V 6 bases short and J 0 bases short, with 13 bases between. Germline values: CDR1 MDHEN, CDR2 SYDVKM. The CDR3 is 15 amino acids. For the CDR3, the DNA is TGTGCCAGCAGGGGACACGCACCTAGCACAGATACGCAGTATTTT. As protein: CASRGHAPSTDTQYF.

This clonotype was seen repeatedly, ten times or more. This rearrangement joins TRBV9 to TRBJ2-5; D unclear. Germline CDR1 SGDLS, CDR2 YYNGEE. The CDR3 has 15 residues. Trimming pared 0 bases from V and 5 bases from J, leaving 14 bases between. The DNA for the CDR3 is TGTGCCAGCAGCGTAGGCGGCAGCCCTGGGGAGACCCAGTACTTC. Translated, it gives CASSVGGSPGETQYF. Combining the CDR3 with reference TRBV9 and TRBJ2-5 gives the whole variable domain DSGVTQTPKHLITATGQRVTLRCSPRSGDLSVYWYQQSLDQGLQFLIQYYNGEERAKGNILERFSAQQFPDLHSELNLSSLELGDSALYFCASSVGGSPGETQYFGPGTRLLVL.

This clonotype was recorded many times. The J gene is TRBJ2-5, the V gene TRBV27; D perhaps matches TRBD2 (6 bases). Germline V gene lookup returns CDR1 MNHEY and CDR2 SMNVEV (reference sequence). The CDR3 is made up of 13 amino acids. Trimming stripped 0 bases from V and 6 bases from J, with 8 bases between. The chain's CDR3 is CASSLSGRQTQYF. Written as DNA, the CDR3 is TGTGCCAGCAGTTTATCTGGGAGGCAGACCCAGTACTTC.

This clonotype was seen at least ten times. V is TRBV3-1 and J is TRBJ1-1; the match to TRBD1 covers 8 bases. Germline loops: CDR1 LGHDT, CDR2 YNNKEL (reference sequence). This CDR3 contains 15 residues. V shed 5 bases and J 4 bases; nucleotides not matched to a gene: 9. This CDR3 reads CASSALGQGGTEAFF. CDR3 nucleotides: TGTGCCAGCAGCGCCCTTGGACAGGGTGGCACTGAAGCTTTCTTT.

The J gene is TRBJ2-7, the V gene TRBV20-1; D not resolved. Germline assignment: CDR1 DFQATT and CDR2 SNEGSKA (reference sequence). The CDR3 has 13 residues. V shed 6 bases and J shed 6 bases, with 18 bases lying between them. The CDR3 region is CSARGRAWAEQYF. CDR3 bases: TGCAGTGCCCGCGGACGGGCGTGGGCCGAGCAGTACTTC.

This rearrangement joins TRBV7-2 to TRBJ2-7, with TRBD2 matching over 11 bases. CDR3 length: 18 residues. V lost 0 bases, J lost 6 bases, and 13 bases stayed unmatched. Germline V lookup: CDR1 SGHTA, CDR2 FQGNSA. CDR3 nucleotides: TGTGCCAGCAGCTTAGCGCGGGATAGCGGGAGGGCCGGGGGCGAGCAGTACTTC. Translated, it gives CASSLARDSGRAGGEQYF.

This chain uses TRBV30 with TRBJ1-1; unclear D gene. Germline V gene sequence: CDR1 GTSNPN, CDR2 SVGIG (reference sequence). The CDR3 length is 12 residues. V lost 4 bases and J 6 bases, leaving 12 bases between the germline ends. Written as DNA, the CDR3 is TGTGCCTGGAATACGAACACCGCTGAAGCTTTCTTT. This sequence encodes CAWNTNTAEAFF. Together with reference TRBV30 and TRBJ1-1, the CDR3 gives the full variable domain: SQTIHQWPATLVQPVGSPLSLECTVEGTSNPNLYWYRQAAGRGLQLLFYSVGIGQISSEVPQNLSASRPQDRQFILSSKKLLLSDSGFYLCAWNTNTAEAFFGQGTRLTVV.

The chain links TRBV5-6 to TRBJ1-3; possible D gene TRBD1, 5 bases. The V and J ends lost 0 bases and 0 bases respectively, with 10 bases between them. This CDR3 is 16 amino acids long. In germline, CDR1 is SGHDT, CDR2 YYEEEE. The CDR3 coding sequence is TGTGCCAGCAGCTTGGAGGGACGTAGCTCTGGAAACACCATATATTTT. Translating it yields CASSLEGRSSGNTIYF.

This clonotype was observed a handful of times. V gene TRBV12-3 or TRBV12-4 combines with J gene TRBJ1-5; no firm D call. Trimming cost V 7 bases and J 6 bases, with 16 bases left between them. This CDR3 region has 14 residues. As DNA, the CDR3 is TGTGCCAGCACCTTAAAAGGAACCGGTCAGCCCCAGCATTTT. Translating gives CASTLKGTGQPQHF.

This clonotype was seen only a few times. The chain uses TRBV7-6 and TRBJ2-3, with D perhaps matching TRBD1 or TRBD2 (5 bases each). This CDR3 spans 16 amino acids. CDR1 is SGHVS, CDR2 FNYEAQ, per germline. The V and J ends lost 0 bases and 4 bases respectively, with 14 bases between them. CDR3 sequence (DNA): TGTGCCAGCAGCTTAGCTCAGGTGGGGGTCGCAGATACGCAGTATTTT. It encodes CASSLAQVGVADTQYF.

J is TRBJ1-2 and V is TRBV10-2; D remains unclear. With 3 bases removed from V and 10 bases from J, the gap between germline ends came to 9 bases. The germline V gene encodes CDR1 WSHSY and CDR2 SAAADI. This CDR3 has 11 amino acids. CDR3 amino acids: CASSDSGSYTF. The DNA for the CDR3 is TGCGCCAGCAGTGATTCAGGATCCTACACCTTC.

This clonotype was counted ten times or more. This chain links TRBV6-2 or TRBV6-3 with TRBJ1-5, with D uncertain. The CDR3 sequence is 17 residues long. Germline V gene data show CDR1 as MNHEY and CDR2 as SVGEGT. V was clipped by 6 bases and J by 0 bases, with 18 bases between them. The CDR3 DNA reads TGTGCCAGCAGCTACGCTTCGGGGTTCAGTAGCAATCAGCCCCAGCATTTT. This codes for CASSYASGFSSNQPQHF.